The 4 T cell receptor beta chains below were found in one sample sequenced in a study of identical twins. Using its own MiXCR run on the 5' RACE reads, TCRdb lists one record per CDR3 protein. The profile shows more than 350,000 distinct CDR3 sequences, about 9% of them singletons. Material: naive T cells sorted from blood. All receptors come from a woman between 50 and 59 years old in good health.

This chain links TRBV20-1 with TRBJ2-3; no clear D. CDR3 length equals 16 residues. Germline CDR1 and CDR2: DFQATT and SNEGSKA (reference sequence). Trimming took 3 bases from V and 0 from J, leaving 16 bases between them. The DNA of the CDR3 is TGCAGTGCTAGTGCCCTGGACGGACCTAGCACAGATACGCAGTATTTT. Translating it yields CSASALDGPSTDTQYF.

Remarks on this clonotype: At one end, the junction sequence differs from germline, possibly due to a read error. The chain uses TRBV5-1 and TRBJ2-5; D remains ambiguous. The length of the CDR3 is 16 residues. The V gene's germline CDR1 is SGHRS and CDR2 YFSETQ. The CDR3 bases are TGCGCCAGCGGCTTGGCGCCCTTGGGGATCCAAGAGACCCAGTACTTC. Protein sequence: CASGLAPLGIQETQYF. Looking up the rest from reference TRBV5-1 and TRBJ2-5 gives the full variable domain: KAGVTQTPRYLIKTRGQQVTLSCSPISGHRSVSWYQQTPGQGLQFLFEYFSETQRNKGNFPGRFSGRQFSNSRSEMNVSTLELGDSALYLCASGLAPLGIQETQYFGPGTRLLVL.

This clonotype was seen a handful of times. The chain joins TRBV19 to TRBJ1-1, with D unresolved. Germline V lookup: CDR1 LNHDA, CDR2 SQIVND (reference sequence). Trimming removed 6 bases at V and 0 bases at J, with 5 bases between. This CDR3 has 12 residues. CDR3 DNA: TGTGCCAGTAGCGGTATGAACACTGAAGCTTTCTTT. Its translation: CASSGMNTEAFF.

The rearrangement joins TRBV15 to TRBJ2-5, with D perhaps assigned TRBD1 or TRBD2 (5 bases each). The CDR3 extends over 14 amino acids. In germline, CDR1 is LNHNV, CDR2 YYDKDF (reference sequence). The V gene lost 4 bases and the J gene lost 6 bases, with 15 bases spanning the gap. As DNA, the CDR3 is TGTGCCACCAGCAAAGGGACGGACGAGAAGACCCAGTACTTC. Translating gives CATSKGTDEKTQYF.